The clone carrying this TCR beta chain has a count of ten or more. Its antigen is currently unknown. This entry is derived from a study of T cells after yellow fever vaccination. The V gene lost 6 bases and the J gene lost 2 bases, with 13 bases spanning the gap. Germline CDR1 and CDR2: SGHTA and FQGNSA. The CDR3 extends over 14 amino acids. TCRdb re-called the 5' RACE reads with MiXCR, one entry per CDR3 protein. The profile shows 200,000 or so distinct CDR3 sequences, around 6.7% of them singletons. Study-wide results and caveats: Across the CD4 and CD8 compartments, a small share of clonotypes was present in both.

The chain uses TRBV7-2 and TRBJ1-2; D is possibly TRBD1 (6 bases). Sequencing was performed on CD4+ T cells sorted from PBMCs, taken on the day of the yellow fever booster vaccination. This sequence was found in a man aged 25-40 years who received the YFV17D yellow fever vaccine. CDR3 in DNA: TGTGCCAGCAGTTCAACAGGGCGCAACTATGGCTACACCTTC. Its translation is CASSSTGRNYGYTF.